These T cell receptor beta chains were read from a single sample in a study of vaccination and CD4 T cells after COVID-19. Antigen specificity for these receptors is unknown. Using its own MiXCR run on the PCR reads, TCRdb lists one record per CDR3 protein. Of roughly 20,000 distinct CDR3 sequences in the sample, 47% are singletons; the top ten hold less than 15%. The sample was cultured CD4+ T cells from blood. The receptor set was obtained from a human donor with COVID-19. The conserved cysteine and the conserved F or W are not part of the CDR3 here.

J,V,CDR3
TRBJ1-5,TRBV7-2,ASSLASNQPQH
TRBJ2-7,TRBV3-1,ASSPRDRTYEQY
TRBJ1-1,TRBV19,ASSNNGGQTEAF
TRBJ1-5,TRBV6-1,ASSGPRGSNQPQH
TRBJ1-5,TRBV29-1,STRTGENQPQH
TRBJ2-1,TRBV7-8,ASSSPPGTGIKNEQF
TRBJ2-7,TRBV20-1,SSQVGAGTDYEQY
TRBJ1-2,TRBV6-5,ASSYSENYGYT
TRBJ1-3,TRBV5-4,ASSLRHESSGNTIY
TRBJ2-3,TRBV14,ASSPGLAGITDTQY
TRBJ1-1,TRBV30,AWSVQGVHEAF
TRBJ1-2,TRBV7-2,ASSRGGDRGHGYT
TRBJ2-7,TRBV19,ASSDSSYEQY
TRBJ2-4,TRBV12-3/TRBV12-4,ASRGAGVAKNIQY
TRBJ2-3,TRBV18,ASSRAGVTDTQY
TRBJ1-1,TRBV2,ASRLSGGTEAF
TRBJ1-5,TRBV4-1,ASSQEQGGSNQPQH
TRBJ2-7,TRBV6-1,ASSAPGTYEQY
TRBJ1-2,TRBV7-2,ASSPAFGRGQNGYT
TRBJ1-2,TRBV28,ASSANRAAYGYT
TRBJ2-4,TRBV18,ASSLRDPGAKNIQY
TRBJ1-1,TRBV10-3,AISVGEGNTEAF
TRBJ2-1,TRBV20-1,SAILAGHNEQF